The next 30 T cell receptor beta chains were all read from a single sample in a study of blood T cell repertoires in COVID-19 (dated by TCRdb to 2020 to 2022). The library was obtained by the immunoSEQ multiplex PCR assay. TCRdb carries this immuneACCESS record with in-frame sequences only. Its versions omit some clonotypes, under half of them owing to an unresolved V gene in the studies checked, with the rest unexplained. The sample profile shows tens of thousands of clones; roughly 88% of them were found once. Jointly, the top ten make up 6.5% to 8.5% of the sample. Sequenced input: peripheral blood. The receptors were gathered from a man aged 18 to 29 with COVID-19, enrolled during active disease.

This clone was seen only once. The chain has TRBV5-4 and TRBJ1-6; TRBD1 aligns across 7 bases. The CDR3 contains 12 residues. CDR1 and CDR2 (germline): SGHNT, YYREEE (reference sequence). The J segment lost 16 bases and the V segment lost 4 bases, leaving 8 bases of the junction unmatched. Here the CDR3 reads CASSRAGTVLHF. The CDR3 DNA is TGTGCCAGCAGCCGCGCCGGGACAGTTCTCCACTTT.

The chain joins TRBV2 to TRBJ2-7, with D possibly TRBD2 on 5 matching bases. The CDR3 covers 14 residues. From germline, CDR1 is SNHLY and CDR2 FYNNEI. The germline V and J ends were trimmed by 6 bases and 3 bases, with 15 bases remaining between them. CDR3 loop: CASRGSRLGYEQYF. CDR3 nucleotides: TGTGCCAGCAGGGGGAGTCGTTTAGGCTACGAGCAGTACTTC.

The rearrangement uses TRBV7-9 and TRBJ2-2; TRBD2 matches at 12 bases. The length of the CDR3 is 18 residues. V was pared by 4 bases and J by 6 bases, with 12 bases of the junction left unmatched. CDR1 is SEHNR and CDR2 is FQNEAQ in the germline V gene (reference sequence). CDR3 coding DNA: TGTGCCAGCAGCTCCTCTAGCGGGAGGGCCTGGTCGGCCGGGGAGCTGTTTTTT. It codes for CASSSSSGRAWSAGELFF.

The chain links TRBV19 to TRBJ2-1; 8 bases are shared with TRBD2. Trimming cost V 1 base and J 6 bases; bases outside gene matches: 5. Germline V gives CDR1 LNHDA, CDR2 SQIVND (reference sequence). There are 15 residues in the CDR3. Here the CDR3 DNA reads TGTGCCAGTAGTATAGCGGGAGGGCGGGCCAATGAGCAGTTCTTC. Protein sequence: CASSIAGGRANEQFF.

V usage is TRBV15 and J usage is TRBJ1-1; the D is unclear. Germline V gene data show CDR1 as LNHNV and CDR2 as YYDKDF (reference sequence). The length of the CDR3 is 14 residues. Trimming removed 8 bases from V and 0 bases from J, with 13 bases in between. The CDR3: CATSIQSMNTEAFF. The DNA of the CDR3 is TGTGCCACCTCAATCCAGTCCATGAACACTGAAGCTTTCTTT.

V and J are TRBV5-6 and TRBJ1-1, with D maybe TRBD1 (6 bases). The CDR3 has 16 residues. V was clipped by 0 bases and J by 1 base, with 13 bases between them. From germline, CDR1 is SGHDT and CDR2 YYEEEE. The CDR3 loop reads CASSLGLGAKNTEAFF. The CDR3 DNA sequence: TGTGCCAGCAGCTTGGGTCTGGGGGCGAAGAACACTGAAGCTTTCTTT.

The genes are TRBV6-5 and TRBJ2-5, with a tentative D call TRBD1 (7 bases). The germline CDR1 and CDR2 sequences are MNHEY and SVGAGI. This CDR3 spans 15 amino acids. Trimming removed 0 bases from V and 4 bases from J, with 12 bases in between. The CDR3 DNA sequence: TGTGCCAGCAGTTACTCACGACAGGGAGGAGAGACCCAGTACTTC. It codes for CASSYSRQGGETQYF.

This chain uses TRBV7-9 with TRBJ2-1; TRBD1 is a possible D gene (5 bases). The germline V and J ends were trimmed by 5 bases and 1 base, with 21 bases remaining between them. The CDR3 is 18 residues long. CDR1 is SEHNR and CDR2 is FQNEAQ in the germline V gene (reference sequence). CDR3 sequence (DNA): TGTGCCAGCAGCCCCCCGGGCCAGGGAAAAAGGTCCTACAATGAGCAGTTCTTC. This translates into CASSPPGQGKRSYNEQFF.

The sample holds one count of this clone. J is TRBJ2-1 and V is TRBV29-1; D possibly corresponds to TRBD1 (6 bases). V gave up 0 bases and J gave up 7 bases, with 16 bases separating them. CDR1 and CDR2 from the germline V gene are SQVTM and ANQGSEA. The CDR3 spans 15 residues. The CDR3 reads CSVEDQGGRENEQFF. CDR3 sequence (DNA): TGCAGCGTTGAAGATCAAGGGGGTAGGGAGAATGAGCAGTTCTTC.

The V call is TRBV7-6, the J call TRBJ2-1; 12 bases line up with TRBD2. The CDR3 covers 15 residues. The V and J ends lost 5 bases and 6 bases, in that order; junction bases with no gene match: 5. The germline V gene encodes CDR1 SGHVS and CDR2 FNYEAQ. CDR3 sequence: CASSPGLAGINEQFF. As DNA, the CDR3 is TGTGCCAGCAGCCCCGGACTAGCGGGAATCAATGAGCAGTTCTTC.

The genes are TRBV7-3 and TRBJ2-1, with 7 bases identical to TRBD2. CDR1 is SGHTA and CDR2 is FQGTGA in the germline V gene. This CDR3 region has 18 residues. Unmatched junction bases numbered 15, after V lost 7 bases and J lost 0 bases. This chain's CDR3 is CASTSVWSGNSSYNEQFF. CDR3 nucleotides: TGTGCCAGCACCTCCGTTTGGAGCGGGAATAGCTCCTACAATGAGCAGTTCTTC.

The rearrangement links TRBV11-2 to TRBJ2-7; 7 bases map to TRBD2. This CDR3 has 15 amino acids. Germline CDR1 is SGHAT and CDR2 is FQNNGV. V shed 3 bases, J shed 4 bases, and the junction held 9 bases outside the gene matches. The CDR3 spells CASSLGWGGLYEQYF. For the CDR3, the DNA is TGTGCCAGCAGCTTGGGCTGGGGGGGGTTATACGAGCAGTACTTC.

This clone was counted a single time. The gene calls are TRBV5-4 and TRBJ2-1, with D possibly being TRBD2 (5 bases). The CDR3 runs 12 residues. The germline V and J ends were trimmed by 2 bases and 5 bases, with 5 bases remaining between them. Germline CDR1 SGHNT, CDR2 YYREEE (reference sequence). The CDR3: CASSFGNNEQFF. The CDR3 nucleotides are TGTGCCAGCAGCTTCGGGAACAATGAGCAGTTCTTC.

This chain joins TRBV7-2 and TRBJ2-1, with D possibly matching TRBD1 (5 bases). Trimming removed 6 bases at V and 8 bases at J, with 8 bases between. CDR3 size: 11 residues. Germline CDR1 SGHTA, CDR2 FQGNSA. The CDR3 DNA is TGTGCCAGCAGGAGACAGTATGAGCAGTTCTTC. It codes for CASRRQYEQFF.

The chain links TRBV27 to TRBJ2-7; D may be TRBD2 (6 bases). The CDR3 is made up of 15 amino acids. Trimming pared 2 bases from V and 0 bases from J, leaving 11 bases between. CDR1 and CDR2 (germline): MNHEY, SMNVEV (reference sequence). CDR3 coding DNA: TGTGCCAGCAGTTTAAAGGGAGGTATCTCCTACGAGCAGTACTTC. Its translation is CASSLKGGISYEQYF.

The chain employs TRBV9 and TRBJ1-1, with D possibly TRBD1 on 6 matching bases. The CDR3 is made up of 15 amino acids. Between the trimmed V and J ends, which lost 3 bases and 1 base, there was a span of 13 bases. Looked up from germline, CDR1 is SGDLS and CDR2 is YYNGEE. For the CDR3, the DNA is TGTGCCAGCAGCGACGAAGGGGGGGCGAACACTGAAGCTTTCTTT. Translating it yields CASSDEGGANTEAFF.

This clone was seen a single time. V is TRBV18 and J is TRBJ1-1; perhaps TRBD1 as D (6 bases). This CDR3 spans 15 amino acids. Germline lookup yields CDR1 KGHSH and CDR2 LQKENI. V gave up 2 bases and J gave up 1 base, with 11 bases separating them. As DNA, the CDR3 is TGTGCCAGCTCACCATCGGGAGGGGGGAACACTGAAGCTTTCTTT. It encodes CASSPSGGGNTEAFF. The full variable domain, with the rest looked up from reference TRBV18 and TRBJ1-1, is NAGVMQNPRHLVRRRGQEARLRCSPMKGHSHVYWYRQLPEEGLKFMVYLQKENIIDESGMPKERFSAEFPKEGPSILRIQQVVRGDSAAYFCASSPSGGGNTEAFFGQGTRLTVV.

This chain connects TRBV11-2 to TRBJ2-7, with D perhaps TRBD2 (6 bases). V lost 4 bases, J lost 4 bases, and 23 bases lay in between. The CDR3 contains 17 residues. Germline CDR1 SGHAT, CDR2 FQNNGV. The CDR3 loop is CASSSNLASGVLYEQYF. CDR3 nucleotides: TGTGCCAGCAGCTCGAACCTAGCGTCGGGAGTCCTTTACGAGCAGTACTTC.

The chain links TRBV9 to TRBJ2-7, with unresolved D. Germline lookup yields CDR1 SGDLS and CDR2 YYNGEE. V lost 4 bases, J lost 2 bases, and 13 bases lay in between. There are 14 residues in the CDR3. The DNA for the CDR3 is TGTGCCAGCAGCCCCTTTGGAGCCCCCTACGAGCAGTACTTC. Translating gives CASSPFGAPYEQYF.

This clone occurred once. The chain recombines TRBV5-1 with TRBJ2-7; 11 nucleotides align to TRBD2. The CDR3 totals 15 residues. Trimming cost V 4 bases and J 3 bases; bases outside gene matches: 6. Germline CDR1 and CDR2: SGHRS and YFSETQ. DNA for the CDR3: TGCGCCAGCAGCATCGGGACTAGCGGTATCTACGAGCAGTACTTC. Its translation: CASSIGTSGIYEQYF.

The V and J genes are TRBV15 and TRBJ2-7; D possibly corresponds to TRBD1 (7 bases). V was pared by 0 bases and J by 1 base, with 25 bases between. The CDR3 spans 20 residues. CDR1 and CDR2 (germline): LNHNV, YYDKDF (reference sequence). The DNA of the CDR3 is TGTGCCACCAGCAGAGATAATCCGGGGGCCGGGACAGTTATTTCCTACGAGCAGTACTTC. Its translation is CATSRDNPGAGTVISYEQYF.

The chain has TRBV13 and TRBJ2-7; 7 positions agree with TRBD2. Trimming cost V 7 bases and J 7 bases; bases outside gene matches: 7. The V gene's germline CDR1 is PRHDT and CDR2 FYEKMQ (reference sequence). This CDR3 has 12 residues. The DNA of the CDR3 is TGTGCCAGCACCACCACCGGGGGGGAGCAGTACTTC. Protein: CASTTTGGEQYF.

This chain joins TRBV10-2 and TRBJ2-3; 14 bases line up with TRBD2. Germline V gene data show CDR1 as WSHSY and CDR2 as SAAADI. With 0 bases clipped from V and 0 bases from J, the junction kept 5 bases outside the gene matches. The CDR3 loop spans 19 amino acids. As DNA, the CDR3 is TGCGCCAGCAGTGAGTCTGGACTAGCGGGAGGAGGGAGCACAGATACGCAGTATTTT. It codes for CASSESGLAGGGSTDTQYF.

This chain joins TRBV5-6 and TRBJ1-2, with D tentatively TRBD1 (5 bases). The length of the CDR3 is 17 residues. V dropped 5 bases and J dropped 5 bases, with 25 bases sitting between them. Germline V lookup: CDR1 SGHDT, CDR2 YYEEEE. Here the CDR3 reads CASRELGLSSPGYGYTF. DNA for the CDR3: TGTGCCAGCAGGGAGCTGGGACTCTCATCCCCGGGGTATGGCTACACCTTC.

This chain joins TRBV28 and TRBJ1-2; D is perhaps TRBD1 (6 bases). This CDR3 is 13 amino acids long. V lost 5 bases, J lost 8 bases, and 15 bases lay in between. Germline values: CDR1 MDHEN, CDR2 SYDVKM. The CDR3 spells CASSPGTFRGYTF. CDR3 DNA: TGTGCCAGCAGTCCAGGGACATTTCGCGGCTACACCTTC.

The chain carries TRBV3-1 (or the pseudogene TRBV3-2) and TRBJ1-2, with 7 nucleotides matching TRBD1. CDR3 length: 16 residues. Per the germline V gene, CDR1 is LGHDT and CDR2 is YNNKEL (reference sequence). V lost 0 bases, J lost 8 bases, and 12 bases stayed unmatched. The CDR3 loop is CASSQDNWHRGFGYTF. The DNA for the CDR3 is TGTGCCAGCAGCCAAGATAATTGGCACAGGGGTTTCGGCTACACCTTC.

The chain uses TRBV6-2 or TRBV6-3 and TRBJ2-3; 8 positions match TRBD2. The CDR3 covers 16 residues. The germline V gene has CDR1 MNHEY and CDR2 SVGEGT. J was trimmed by 3 bases and V by 2 bases; bases with no gene match: 7. In DNA form, the CDR3 reads TGTGCCAGCAGTTACCTCCCCAGCGGGAGAACAGATACGCAGTATTTT. This encodes CASSYLPSGRTDTQYF.

This clone showed up just once. In DNA form, the CDR3 reads TGTGCCAGCAGTTCCCACGTAGCGGGAGGGGGGGAGCTGTTTTTT. As protein: CASSSHVAGGGELFF. The chain recombines TRBV28 with TRBJ2-2; 11 bases align to TRBD2. This CDR3 contains 15 residues. Germline loops: CDR1 MDHEN, CDR2 SYDVKM. J lost 8 bases, V lost 4 bases, and 6 bases had no gene match. Supplemented by reference TRBV28 and TRBJ2-2, the full variable domain reads DVKVTQSSRYLVKRTGEKVFLECVQDMDHENMFWYRQDPGLGLRLIYFSYDVKMKEKGDIPEGYSVSREKKERFSLILESASTNQTSMYLCASSSHVAGGGELFFGEGSRLTVL.

Details on this clone: At one of its ends the junction is not consistent with the germline gene, which may arise from a read error. The rearrangement uses TRBV29-1 and TRBJ1-4; D remains unclear. The CDR3 is 14 amino acids. Germline-derived CDR1 and CDR2 are SQVTM and ANQGSEA. CDR3 nucleotide sequence: TGCAGCGTGGTCCTGACAAGGGAGAATGAAAAACTGCTTTTT. Translating gives CSVVLTRENEKLLF.

A single count supports this clone. The V gene is TRBV3-1 (or the pseudogene TRBV3-2), the J gene TRBJ1-5, with D possibly matching TRBD1 (6 bases). Germline-derived CDR1 and CDR2 are LGHDT and YNNKEL (reference sequence). Trimming took 1 base from V and 7 from J, leaving 14 bases between them. The CDR3 length is 15 residues. CDR3 nucleotide sequence: TGTGCCAGCAGCCAAGGGACAGCAACGGGGCAGCCCCAGCATTTT. This codes for CASSQGTATGQPQHF.